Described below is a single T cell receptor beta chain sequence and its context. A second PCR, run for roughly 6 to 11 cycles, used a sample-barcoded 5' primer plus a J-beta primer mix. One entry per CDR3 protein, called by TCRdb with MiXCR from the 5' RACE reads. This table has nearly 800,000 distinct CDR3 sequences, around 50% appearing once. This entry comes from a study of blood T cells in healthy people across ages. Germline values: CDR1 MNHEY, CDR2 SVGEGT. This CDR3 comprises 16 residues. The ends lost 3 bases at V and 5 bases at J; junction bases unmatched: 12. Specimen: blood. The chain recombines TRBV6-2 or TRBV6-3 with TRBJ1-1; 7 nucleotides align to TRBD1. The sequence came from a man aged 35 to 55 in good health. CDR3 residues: CASSYSTGLVDTEAFF. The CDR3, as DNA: TGTGCCAGCAGTTATTCGACAGGGCTTGTGGATACTGAAGCTTTCTTT.